This entry describes one TCR beta chain. There are 17 residues in the CDR3. Germline V gene data show CDR1 as SGHRS and CDR2 as YFSETQ. The trim removed 3 bases at V and 2 bases at J, leaving 6 bases unmatched. The data derive from a study of blood T cell repertoires in COVID-19. Sequencing was performed with immunoSEQ multiplex PCR; in TCRdb, only in-frame clones are kept and a portion is missing. Of 490,000 or so clones listed, approximately 86% are singletons. Symptom resolution, clearance, or two negative PCRs marked the recovered donors of Cohort 3. The chain carries TRBV5-1 and TRBJ1-6, with TRBD1 matching 9 bases. This TCR came from a woman aged 60-70 years who had recovered from COVID-19. The sample taken for sequencing was PBMCs or T cells enriched from blood (not recorded which). CDR3 region: CASSSPGQGTYNSPLHF. For the CDR3, the DNA is TGCGCCAGCAGCTCTCCGGGACAGGGCACCTATAATTCACCCCTCCACTTT.